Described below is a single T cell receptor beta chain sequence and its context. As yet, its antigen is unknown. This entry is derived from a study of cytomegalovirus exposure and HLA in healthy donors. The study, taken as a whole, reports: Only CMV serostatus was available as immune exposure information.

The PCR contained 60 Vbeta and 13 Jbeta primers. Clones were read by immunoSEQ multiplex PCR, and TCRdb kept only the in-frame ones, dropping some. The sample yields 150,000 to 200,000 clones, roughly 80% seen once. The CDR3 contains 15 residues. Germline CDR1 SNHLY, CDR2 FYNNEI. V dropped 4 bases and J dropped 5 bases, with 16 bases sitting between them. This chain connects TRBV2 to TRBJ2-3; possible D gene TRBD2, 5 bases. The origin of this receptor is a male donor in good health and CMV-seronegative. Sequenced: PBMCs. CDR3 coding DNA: TGTGCCAGCAGTGCCACCGGCGGGCGCAGAGATACGCAGTATTTT. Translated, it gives CASSATGGRRDTQYF.